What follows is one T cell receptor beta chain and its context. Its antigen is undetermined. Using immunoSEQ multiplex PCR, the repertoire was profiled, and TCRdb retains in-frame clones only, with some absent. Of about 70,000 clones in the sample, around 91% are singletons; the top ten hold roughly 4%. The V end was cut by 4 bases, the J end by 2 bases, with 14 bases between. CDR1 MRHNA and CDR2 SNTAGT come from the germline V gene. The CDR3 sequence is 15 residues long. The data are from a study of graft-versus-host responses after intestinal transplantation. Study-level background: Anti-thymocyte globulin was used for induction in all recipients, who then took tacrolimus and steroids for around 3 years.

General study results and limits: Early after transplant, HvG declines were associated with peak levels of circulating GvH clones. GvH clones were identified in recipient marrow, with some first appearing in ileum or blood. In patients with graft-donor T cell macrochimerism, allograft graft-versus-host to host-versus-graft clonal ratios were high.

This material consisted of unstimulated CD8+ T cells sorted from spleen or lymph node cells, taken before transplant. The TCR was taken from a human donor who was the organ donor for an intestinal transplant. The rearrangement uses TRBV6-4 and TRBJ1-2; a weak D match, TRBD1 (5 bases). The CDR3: CASSGFREENYGYTF. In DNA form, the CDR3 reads TGTGCCAGCAGTGGATTCAGGGAAGAAAACTATGGCTACACCTTC.